These T cell receptor beta chains were read from a single sample in a study of shared clonotypes between healthy human individuals. Produced via immunoSEQ multiplex PCR; TCRdb's table is partial and in-frame only. Among 2 million to 3 million clones listed, 93% were seen once. Material: naive CD4+ T cells from PBMCs. These receptors were collected from a man between 18 and 35 years old in good health. Some clones in this sample may be carry-over from other donors' samples. Both conserved end residues are part of each CDR3. The D gene is left open where the match is weak. Clone size appears in some rows only: once, few, many, or a class for an expanded clone.

NA,TRBJ1-2,TRBV6-1,NA,CASTSGANGYTF,TGTGCCAGCACTTCAGGTGCGAATGGCTACACCTTC
TRBD2,TRBJ2-1,TRBV6-5,NA,CASRGSGRSNEQFF,TGTGCCAGCAGGGGAAGCGGGAGAAGCAATGAGCAGTTCTTC
NA,TRBJ2-5,TRBV5-1,NA,CASSLRWAEGGETQYF,TGCGCCAGCAGCTTGAGGTGGGCCGAGGGAGGAGAGACCCAGTACTTC
NA,TRBJ1-4,TRBV5-1,NA,CASSREQGSEKLFF,TGCGCCAGCAGCCGAGAACAGGGTAGTGAAAAACTGTTTTTT
TRBD2,TRBJ2-5,TRBV5-8,NA,CASSSRGSGDQETQYF,TGTGCCAGCAGCTCCAGGGGTAGCGGGGATCAAGAGACCCAGTACTTC
NA,TRBJ2-3,TRBV10-3,NA,CAAAGIFYTPASTDTQYF,TGTGCCGCGGCTGGGATTTTTTATACCCCAGCTAGCACAGATACGCAGTATTTT
NA,TRBJ2-2,TRBV10-3,NA,CAISEWLGELFF,TGTGCCATCAGTGAGTGGCTCGGGGAGCTGTTTTTT
NA,TRBJ2-7,TRBV15,NA,CATSRGGVEGYEQYF,TGTGCCACCAGCAGAGGGGGAGTTGAGGGATACGAGCAGTACTTC
NA,TRBJ1-2,TRBV7-9,NA,CASSLGFMDPGDYGYTF,TGTGCCAGCAGCTTAGGATTCATGGACCCGGGGGACTATGGCTACACCTTC
NA,TRBJ2-1,TRBV28,NA,CASAFYRDEQFF,TGTGCCAGCGCCTTTTACAGGGATGAGCAGTTCTTC
NA,TRBJ2-5,TRBV28,NA,CASRSAEARETQYF,TGTGCCAGCAGGTCCGCGGAGGCCCGGGAGACCCAGTACTTC
NA,TRBJ2-7,TRBV11-2,NA,CASSLATTYEQYF,TGTGCCAGCAGCTTAGCGACCACGTACGAGCAGTACTTC
TRBD1,TRBJ1-5,TRBV19,NA,CASRTGEQPQHF,TGTGCCAGTCGAACAGGGGAACAGCCCCAGCATTTT
NA,TRBJ2-2,TRBV10-1,NA,CASRPLGTRTGELFF,TGCGCCAGCAGGCCCCTGGGGACGAGAACCGGGGAGCTGTTTTTT
TRBD1,TRBJ2-2,TRBV2,NA,CASSYSRDSVTGELFF,TGTGCCAGCAGTTATTCCCGGGACAGCGTCACCGGGGAGCTGTTTTTT
NA,TRBJ2-7,TRBV19,NA,CASTRGIEQYF,TGTGCCAGTACCAGGGGCATCGAGCAGTACTTC
NA,TRBJ2-7,TRBV19,NA,CASSIEAGSSYEQYF,TGTGCCAGTAGTATAGAGGCGGGGAGCTCCTACGAGCAGTACTTC
TRBD2,TRBJ2-3,TRBV5-1,NA,CASNPLAGADTQYF,TGCGCCAGCAACCCTCTAGCGGGGGCAGATACGCAGTATTTT
NA,TRBJ2-1,TRBV12-2,NA,CASRSPGTYNEQFF,TGTGCAAGTCGCTCCCCCGGGACCTACAATGAGCAGTTCTTC
NA,TRBJ1-2,TRBV11-2,NA,CASSQDFQVRYGYTF,TGTGCCAGCAGCCAAGATTTTCAGGTCCGCTATGGCTACACCTTC
NA,TRBJ2-5,TRBV2,NA,CASSEAEETQYF,TGTGCCAGCAGTGAGGCCGAAGAGACCCAGTACTTC
NA,TRBJ2-1,TRBV27,NA,CASSLLSRDYNEQFF,TGTGCCAGCAGTTTATTGTCGAGAGACTACAATGAGCAGTTCTTC
TRBD1,TRBJ1-5,TRBV15,NA,CATSWFRDRGGNQPQHF,TGTGCCACCAGCTGGTTCCGGGACAGGGGGGGCAATCAGCCCCAGCATTTT
NA,TRBJ2-7,TRBV18,NA,CASSPQGAGGAYEQYF,TGTGCCAGCTCACCTCAAGGGGCCGGGGGCGCCTACGAGCAGTACTTC
NA,TRBJ1-2,TRBV2,NA,CASSEHISYTF,TGTGCCAGCAGTGAACATATAAGCTACACCTTC
NA,TRBJ1-1,TRBV5-4,NA,CASSLEKRVQAFF,TGTGCCAGCAGCTTGGAGAAAAGGGTACAAGCTTTCTTT
NA,TRBJ2-7,TRBV5-1,NA,CASRYTGGGLPPYEQYF,TGCGCCAGCAGATACACCGGAGGGGGACTACCGCCCTACGAGCAGTACTTC
NA,TRBJ1-1,TRBV6-1,NA,CASTTEANTEAFF,TGTGCCAGCACCACAGAAGCGAACACTGAAGCTTTCTTT
NA,TRBJ1-4,TRBV11-2,NA,CASSLEFGEKLFF,TGTGCCAGCAGCTTGGAGTTCGGGGAAAAACTGTTTTTT
TRBD2,TRBJ2-2,TRBV7-6,NA,CASSLALAGDTGELFF,TGTGCCAGCAGCTTAGCGCTAGCGGGAGACACCGGGGAGCTGTTTTTT
NA,TRBJ1-5,TRBV28,once,CASSFVGDRQPQHF,TGTGCCAGCAGTTTCGTGGGGGATCGGCAGCCCCAGCATTTT
NA,TRBJ1-4,TRBV5-4,NA,CASSKGSGRRNEKLFF,TGTGCCAGCAGCAAGGGATCAGGGAGGCGAAATGAAAAACTGTTTTTT
TRBD2,TRBJ2-7,TRBV7-6,NA,CASSIAGPSHEQYF,TGTGCCAGCAGCATAGCGGGACCGAGCCACGAGCAGTACTTC
TRBD2,TRBJ2-5,TRBV4-2,NA,CASSRAGPLAGGETQYF,TGTGCCAGCAGCCGAGCGGGGCCCCTAGCGGGAGGAGAGACCCAGTACTTC
NA,TRBJ1-1,TRBV9,few,CASSVGSNLNTEAFF,TGTGCCAGCAGCGTAGGAAGTAACCTCAACACTGAAGCTTTCTTT
TRBD1,TRBJ2-2,TRBV6-1,NA,CASGQGNTGELFF,TGTGCCAGCGGACAGGGCAACACCGGGGAGCTGTTTTTT
TRBD2,TRBJ2-1,TRBV6-6,NA,CASRGGTSGSYNEQFF,TGTGCCAGCAGAGGGGGGACTAGCGGGTCCTACAATGAGCAGTTCTTC
NA,TRBJ2-2,TRBV7-8,NA,CASSLDPRDTGELFF,TGTGCCAGCAGCTTAGACCCACGGGACACCGGGGAGCTGTTTTTT
TRBD2,TRBJ2-3,TRBV4-1,NA,CASSQGGTSGSDTQYF,TGCGCCAGCAGCCAAGGCGGGACTAGCGGTTCAGATACGCAGTATTTT
TRBD1,TRBJ1-2,TRBV19,NA,CASSRTGIVPNYGYTF,TGTGCCAGTAGTAGGACAGGCATCGTCCCTAACTATGGCTACACCTTC
TRBD1,TRBJ1-5,TRBV27,few,CASSFQGADQPQHF,TGTGCCAGCAGTTTCCAGGGGGCTGATCAGCCCCAGCATTTT
NA,TRBJ1-5,TRBV14,few,CASSQDWGEEPQHF,TGTGCCAGCAGCCAAGATTGGGGGGAGGAGCCCCAGCATTTT
NA,TRBJ2-2,TRBV5-1,NA,CASSSPLNTGELFF,TGCGCCAGCAGCTCACCACTGAACACCGGGGAGCTGTTTTTT